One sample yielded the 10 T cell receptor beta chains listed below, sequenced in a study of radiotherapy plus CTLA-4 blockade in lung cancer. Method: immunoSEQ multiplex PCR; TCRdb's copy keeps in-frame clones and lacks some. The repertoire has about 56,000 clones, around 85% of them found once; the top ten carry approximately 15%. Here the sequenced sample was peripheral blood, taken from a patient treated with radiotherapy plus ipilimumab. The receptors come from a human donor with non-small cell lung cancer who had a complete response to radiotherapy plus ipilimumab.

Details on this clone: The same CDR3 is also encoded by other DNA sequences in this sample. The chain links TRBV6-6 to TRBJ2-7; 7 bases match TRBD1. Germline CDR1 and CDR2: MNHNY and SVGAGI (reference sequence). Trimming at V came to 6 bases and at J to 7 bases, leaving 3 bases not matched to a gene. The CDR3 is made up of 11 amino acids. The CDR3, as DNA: TGTGCCAGCAGCCGGGGACAGGAGCAGTACGTC. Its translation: CASSRGQEQYV.

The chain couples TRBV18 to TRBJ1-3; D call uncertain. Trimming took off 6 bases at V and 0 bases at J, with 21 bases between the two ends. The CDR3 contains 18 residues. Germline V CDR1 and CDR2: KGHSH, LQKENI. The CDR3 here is CASSPGSPTSTSGNTIYF. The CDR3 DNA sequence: TGTGCCAGCTCCCCAGGATCCCCGACTTCCACCTCTGGAAACACCATATATTTT.

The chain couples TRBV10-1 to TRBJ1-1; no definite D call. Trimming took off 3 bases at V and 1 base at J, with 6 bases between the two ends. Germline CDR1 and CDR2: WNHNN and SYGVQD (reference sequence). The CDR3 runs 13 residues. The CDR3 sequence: CASSDARNTEAFF. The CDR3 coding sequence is TGCGCCAGCAGTGATGCCAGGAACACTGAAGCTTTCTTT.

The CDR3 nucleotides read TGTGCCAGCAGTGAAGACAGGGGGCCGGCCTATGGCTACACCTTC. This codes for CASSEDRGPAYGYTF. The rearrangement joins TRBV6-1 to TRBJ1-2; 9 bases are shared with TRBD1. Germline CDR1 and CDR2: MNHNS and SASEGT. Trimming removed 1 base from V and 4 bases from J; junction bases left unmatched: 4. The CDR3 is 15 amino acids.

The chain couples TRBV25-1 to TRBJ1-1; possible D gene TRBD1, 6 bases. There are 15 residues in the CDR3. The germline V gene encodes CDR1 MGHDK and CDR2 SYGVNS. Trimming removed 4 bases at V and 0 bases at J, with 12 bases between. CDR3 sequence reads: CASSAKGGLNTEAFF. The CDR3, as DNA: TGTGCCAGCAGTGCAAAGGGGGGGCTGAACACTGAAGCTTTCTTT.

The CDR3 reads CASSGLLTGRDYEQYF. The CDR3 coding sequence is TGTGCCAGCAGTGGACTCTTGACAGGGCGCGACTACGAGCAGTACTTC. The rearrangement uses TRBV6-1 and TRBJ2-7; TRBD1 aligns across 7 bases. Looked up from germline, CDR1 is MNHNS and CDR2 is SASEGT. V trimming: 4 bases; J trimming: 3 bases; junction bases outside the gene matches: 12. This CDR3 has 16 amino acids.

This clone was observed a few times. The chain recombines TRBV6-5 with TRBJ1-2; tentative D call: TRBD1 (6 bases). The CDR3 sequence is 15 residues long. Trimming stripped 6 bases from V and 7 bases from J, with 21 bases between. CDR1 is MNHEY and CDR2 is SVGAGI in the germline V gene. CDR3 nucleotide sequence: TGTGCCAGCAGCCGGACAGTCCCCAAGCTCTTTGGCTACACCTTC. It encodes CASSRTVPKLFGYTF.

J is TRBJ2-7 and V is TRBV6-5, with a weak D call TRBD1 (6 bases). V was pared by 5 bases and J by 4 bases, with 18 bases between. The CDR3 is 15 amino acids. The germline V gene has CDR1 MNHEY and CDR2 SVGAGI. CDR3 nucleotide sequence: TGTGCCAGCAGTCCTCGACAGGCGGCGCGGTACGAGCAGTACTTC. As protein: CASSPRQAARYEQYF.

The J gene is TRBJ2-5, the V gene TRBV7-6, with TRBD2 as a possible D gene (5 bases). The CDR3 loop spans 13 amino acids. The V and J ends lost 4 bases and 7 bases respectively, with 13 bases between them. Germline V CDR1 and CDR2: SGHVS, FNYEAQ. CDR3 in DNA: TGTGCCAGCAGCTCCGGGGTCGGTGGGACCCAGTACTTC. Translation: CASSSGVGGTQYF.

CDR3 nucleotides: TGTGCCAGCAGCGTAGGTGAGGAGAACACTGAAGCTTTCTTT. Its protein is CASSVGEENTEAFF. This rearrangement joins TRBV9 to TRBJ1-1, with D uncertain. The CDR3 consists of 14 residues. Germline loops: CDR1 SGDLS, CDR2 YYNGEE. V was shortened by 0 bases and J by 1 base, with 7 bases between the two germline ends.